Listed below are T cell receptor beta chains from one sample, sequenced in a study of Graves' ophthalmopathy and Graves' hyperthyroidism. TCRdb independently ran MiXCR on the multiplex PCR reads; one entry per CDR3 protein. The sample holds hundreds of thousands of distinct CDR3 sequences, approximately 39% seen once. The sample consisted of peripheral blood. Every receptor here comes from an adult man with Graves' ophthalmopathy. Each CDR3 is given with its conserved first and last residue. The D gene is left open where the match is weak. Expanded clones are given a class, and other clones once, few, many or no size at all.

-	TRBV7-9	TRBJ2-7	-	CASSLAGARSEQYF	TGTGCCAGCAGCTTAGCAGGGGCCAGGAGCGAGCAGTACTTC
-	TRBV7-6	TRBJ2-7	many	CASSLRLGGDSYEQYF	TGTGCCAGCAGCTTACGGCTCGGCGGGGACTCCTACGAGCAGTACTTC
TRBD2	TRBV24-1	TRBJ2-5	many	CATSDPGGGETQYF	TGTGCCACCAGTGACCCCGGGGGGGGAGAGACCCAGTACTTC
-	TRBV11-2	TRBJ2-7	few	CASSQRTTEQYF	TGTGCCAGCAGCCAAAGGACAACAGAGCAGTACTTC
TRBD1	TRBV10-3	TRBJ1-2	-	CAISESAGQNYTF	TGTGCCATCAGTGAGTCTGCGGGACAGAACTACACCTTC
-	TRBV19	TRBJ2-5	-	CASSIEGWRSNQPQYF	TGTGCCAGTAGTATAGAGGGGTGGAGAAGCAATCAGCCCCAGTACTTC
TRBD1	TRBV12-3/TRBV12-4	TRBJ1-2	-	CASSAWTGTGYTF	TGTGCCAGCAGTGCATGGACAGGGACTGGCTACACCTTC
-	TRBV2	TRBJ2-5	-	CASSEEQGRETQYF	TGTGCCAGCAGTGAGGAGCAGGGGAGGGAGACCCAGTACTTC
TRBD2	TRBV25-1	TRBJ2-7	-	CASSGLAGDEQYF	TGTGCCAGCAGCGGACTAGCGGGAGATGAGCAGTACTTC
TRBD2	TRBV14	TRBJ2-2	-	CASSPSTGRANTGELFF	TGTGCCAGCAGCCCAAGTACCGGGAGGGCGAACACCGGGGAGCTGTTTTTT
-	TRBV29-1	TRBJ1-4	-	CSTSTGVDEKLFF	TGCAGCACGTCGACAGGAGTGGATGAAAAACTGTTTTTT
-	TRBV20-1	TRBJ2-2	few	CSASGKNTGELFF	TGCAGTGCTAGCGGGAAAAACACCGGGGAGCTGTTTTTT
-	TRBV9	TRBJ2-7	few	CASSVADGQGREQYF	TGTGCCAGCAGCGTAGCTGATGGGCAGGGTCGCGAGCAGTACTTC
-	TRBV7-2	TRBJ1-5	-	CASSPGAGEPQHF	TGTGCCAGCAGTCCGGGGGCGGGTGAGCCCCAGCATTTT
TRBD1	TRBV25-1	TRBJ2-7	-	CASTIGTGAYEQYF	TGTGCCAGCACCATCGGGACAGGGGCCTACGAGCAGTACTTC
TRBD2	TRBV12-3/TRBV12-4	TRBJ2-7	many	CASSGLAGVHEQYF	TGTGCCAGCAGCGGACTAGCGGGGGTCCACGAGCAGTACTTC
-	TRBV25-1	TRBJ2-5	-	CATQSSGTRGQTQYF	TGTGCCACCCAATCATCCGGGACACGGGGTCAGACCCAGTACTTC
TRBD1	TRBV15	TRBJ1-5	-	CATSSTGGRETQHF	TGTGCCACCAGCAGTACAGGGGGCAGGGAGACCCAGCATTTT
-	TRBV29-1	TRBJ2-2	many	CSVGGRSNTGELFF	TGCAGCGTTGGCGGCAGGTCGAACACCGGGGAGCTGTTTTTT
-	TRBV2	TRBJ2-3	-	CASRTDASTDTQYF	TGTGCCAGCAGGACGGACGCCAGCACAGATACGCAGTATTTT
TRBD1	TRBV29-1	TRBJ2-5	-	CSPGQGARETQYF	TGCAGCCCGGGACAGGGGGCGCGGGAGACCCAGTACTTC
-	TRBV6-6	TRBJ1-3	-	CASSYLQGNTIYF	TGTGCCAGCAGTTACCTTCAGGGAAACACCATATATTTT
TRBD1	TRBV2	TRBJ2-7	-	CASSVDRVGYEQYF	TGTGCCAGCAGTGTGGACAGGGTAGGGTACGAGCAGTACTTC
TRBD1	TRBV29-1	TRBJ2-5	-	CSSTGVRETQYF	TGCAGCAGTACAGGGGTGCGTGAGACCCAGTACTTC
-	TRBV29-1	TRBJ1-3	-	CSVDLGATEVGNTIYF	TGCAGCGTTGATCTGGGGGCTACCGAAGTCGGAAACACCATATATTTT